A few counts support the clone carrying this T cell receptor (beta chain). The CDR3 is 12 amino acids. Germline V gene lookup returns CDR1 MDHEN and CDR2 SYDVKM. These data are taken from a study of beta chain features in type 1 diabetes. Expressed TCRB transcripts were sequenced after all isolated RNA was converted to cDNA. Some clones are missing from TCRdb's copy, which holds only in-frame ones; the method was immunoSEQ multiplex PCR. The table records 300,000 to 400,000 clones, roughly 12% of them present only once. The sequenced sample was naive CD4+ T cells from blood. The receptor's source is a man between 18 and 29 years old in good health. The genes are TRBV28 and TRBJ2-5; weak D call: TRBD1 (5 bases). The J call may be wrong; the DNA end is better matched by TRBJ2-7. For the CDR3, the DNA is TGTGCCAGCAGTACGACAGTCTACGAGCAGTACTTC. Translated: CASSTTVYEQYF.